This T cell receptor (beta chain) was documented in a study of control samples from healthy donors and cancer patients. This CDR3 is 13 amino acids long. The germline CDR1 and CDR2 sequences are SGHDT and YYEEEE. J gave up 4 bases and V 4 bases, and 4 bases lay outside the gene matches. The repertoire was sequenced with immunoSEQ multiplex PCR; TCRdb's copy has only in-frame clones and lacks some. The sample has about 140,000 clones; 75% to 90% are singletons. This receptor was taken from a woman under 40 in good health. Sequencing was performed on blood. The rearrangement joins TRBV5-6 to TRBJ1-2; TRBD1 agrees at 7 bases. The CDR3 DNA sequence: TGTGCCAGCAGCGCTGGACAGGCCTATGGCTACACCTTC. Translation: CASSAGQAYGYTF.